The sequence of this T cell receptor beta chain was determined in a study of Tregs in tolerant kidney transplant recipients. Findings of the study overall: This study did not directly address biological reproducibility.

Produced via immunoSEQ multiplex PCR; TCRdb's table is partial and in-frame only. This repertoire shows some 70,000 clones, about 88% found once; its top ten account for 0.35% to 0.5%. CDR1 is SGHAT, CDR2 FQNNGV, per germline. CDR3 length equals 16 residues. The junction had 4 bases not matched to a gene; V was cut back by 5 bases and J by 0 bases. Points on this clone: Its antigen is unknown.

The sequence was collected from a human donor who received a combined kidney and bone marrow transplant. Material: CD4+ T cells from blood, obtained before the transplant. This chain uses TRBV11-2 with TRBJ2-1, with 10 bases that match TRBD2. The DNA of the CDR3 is TGTGCCAGCAGCCTGGTAGCGGGAGGCTCCTACAATGAGCAGTTCTTC. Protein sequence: CASSLVAGGSYNEQFF.